This TCR beta chain was obtained from a study of blood T cell repertoires in COVID-19. About the study: Both acute and convalescent COVID-19 samples were obtained from the United States, Italy and Spain.

CDR1 and CDR2 from the germline V gene are SGHTA and FQGTGA. The CDR3 loop spans 15 amino acids. V lost 1 base, J lost 8 bases, and 8 bases stayed unmatched. Study processing details: Amplification from reference gene primers served as the basis for estimated nucleated cell counts. Using immunoSEQ multiplex PCR, the repertoire was profiled, and TCRdb retains in-frame clones only, with some absent. The D gene and trimming were derived from the DNA, and the V and J assignments and clone size from that table. In the table there are 120,000 or so clones, over 75% of which are singletons. The chain has TRBV7-3 and TRBJ2-1; 7 bases align to TRBD2. The clonotype was recovered from a man aged 60-69 years with acute or convalescent COVID-19. The specimen sequenced was peripheral blood. The CDR3 coding sequence is TGTGCCAGCAGCTTAAACGCGGGAGCCTTCGATGAGCAGTTCTTC. Encoded protein: CASSLNAGAFDEQFF.